The present T cell receptor (beta chain) was sequenced within a study of cytomegalovirus exposure and HLA in healthy donors. A remark on this clone: Its antigen is not identified.

With 3 bases clipped from V and 5 bases from J, the junction kept 9 bases outside the gene matches. CDR1 is MNHEY and CDR2 is SMNVEV in the germline V gene (reference sequence). This CDR3 has 15 amino acids. PCR amplification relied on 60 Vbeta primers (plus 13 Jbeta primers). Measured with immunoSEQ multiplex PCR; TCRdb has only the in-frame clones, and not every one. The sample has some 220,000 clones, around 80% seen once. General study findings and limits: Sequences of the TCR beta chain were said to predict the HLA-A and HLA-B alleles of most subjects accurately. Some V segments could not be told apart, so they were left out, TRBV6-2 and TRBV6-3 among them.

The specimen sequenced was PBMCs. This chain uses TRBV27 with TRBJ2-7; 8 positions agree with TRBD2. The clonotype was recovered from an older woman in good health and CMV-seropositive. CDR3: CASSFWGRGGDEQYF. The CDR3 region has the DNA TGTGCCAGCAGTTTTTGGGGACGGGGGGGAGACGAGCAGTACTTC.